The T cell receptor (beta chain) described here comes from a study of tumor-infiltrating lymphocytes in primary liver carcinoma. As for the study in general: The yield of productive TCRbeta reads per sample was roughly 3.5 to 7.13 million and was similar across tissue types.

Researchers generated TCR beta cDNA from 500 to 600 ng of total RNA, relying on a constant-region primer. Three nested multiplex PCR rounds of slightly modified ARM-PCR generated TCR beta libraries. A C-beta reverse primer and TRBV1-TRBV30 forward primers served in each of the first two PCR rounds, at 10 cycles apiece. A single record per CDR3 protein comes from TCRdb applying MiXCR to the multiplex PCR reads. The repertoire includes 95,000 to 100,000 distinct CDR3 sequences, 65% to 75% of them detected once, and more than 10% sits in the top ten. In germline, CDR1 is SGDLS, CDR2 YYNGEE. The CDR3 has 15 amino acids. V gave up 4 bases and J gave up 1 base, with 15 bases separating them. General study points: For tumor-adjacent and tumor-blood pairs, overlap was less than that seen for tumor region pairs.

The source material, about 20-30 mg of unsorted bulk tissue, was used to co-extract RNA and DNA. The patients lived with chronic HBV infection and had not yet received any treatment. As to this clonotype: What it recognizes is unknown.

The genes are TRBV9 and TRBJ2-7; TRBD2 is a possible D gene (5 bases). This TCR derives from a woman aged 60 to 75 with primary liver carcinoma and hepatitis B virus infection. The specimen sequenced was liver tumor tissue from sampling region 2. The subset denotes: tumor region T2, inferior pole. This CDR3 is CASSPVPLASYEQYF. As DNA, the CDR3 is TGTGCCAGCAGCCCCGTCCCCCTAGCTTCCTACGAGCAGTACTTC.